This paragraph reports one T cell receptor (beta chain). Its antigen is undetermined. The data were taken from a study of lymphopenia after photon versus proton radiotherapy. Only in-frame clones appear in the TCRdb table, and some are missing; sequencing was by immunoSEQ multiplex PCR. In the table there are tens of thousands of clones, more than 75% of which are singletons. There are 14 residues in the CDR3. Germline CDR1 is LGHNA and CDR2 is YSLEER. Trimming took 1 base from V and 0 from J, leaving 7 bases between them. Findings of the study overall: After lymphocyte nadir, photon-treated repertoires showed oligoclonal expansion, especially CD8+ Temra. Proton therapy kept repertoires fairly stable, unlike photons, which gained effector/memory cells.

This TCR came from a woman aged 70 to 79 with pancreatic cancer. The chain combines TRBV4-3 with TRBJ2-7; TRBD2 might be the D (6 bases). This specimen consisted of peripheral blood, obtained from a patient treated with photon-based radiotherapy. The CDR3 coding sequence is TGCGCCAGCAGCCAAGGGGGGGACTCCTACGAGCAGTACTTC. Amino acids: CASSQGGDSYEQYF.